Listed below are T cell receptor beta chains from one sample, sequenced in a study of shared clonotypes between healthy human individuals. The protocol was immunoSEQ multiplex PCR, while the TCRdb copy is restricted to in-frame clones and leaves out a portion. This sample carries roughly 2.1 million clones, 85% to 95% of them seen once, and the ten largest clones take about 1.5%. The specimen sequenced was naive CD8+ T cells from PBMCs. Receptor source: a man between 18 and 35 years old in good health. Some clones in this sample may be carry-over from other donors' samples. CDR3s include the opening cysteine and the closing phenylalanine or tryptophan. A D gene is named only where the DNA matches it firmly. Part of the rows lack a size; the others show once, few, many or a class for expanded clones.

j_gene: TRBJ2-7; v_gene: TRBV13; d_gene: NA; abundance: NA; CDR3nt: TGTGCCAGCAGCTTCGGAGAGACCTACGAGCAGTACTTC; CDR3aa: CASSFGETYEQYF
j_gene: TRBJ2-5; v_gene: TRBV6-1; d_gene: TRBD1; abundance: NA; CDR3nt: TGTGCCAGCCGAGACAGGGGGCCGGCCCAGGAGACCCAGTACTTC; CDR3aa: CASRDRGPAQETQYF
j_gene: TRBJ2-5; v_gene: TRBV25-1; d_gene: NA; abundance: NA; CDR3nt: TGTGCCAGCAGTGAAAGTCAAGAGACCCAGTACTTC; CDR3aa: CASSESQETQYF
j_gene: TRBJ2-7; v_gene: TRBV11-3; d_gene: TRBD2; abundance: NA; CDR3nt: TGTGCCAGCAGCTTAGGAGGCTTGGAGCGGGAGGTGGTAGACGAGCAGTACTTC; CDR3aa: CASSLGGLEREVVDEQYF
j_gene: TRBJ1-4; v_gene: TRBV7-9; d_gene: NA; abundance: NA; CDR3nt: TGTGCCAGCAGCTCCCCAGAGAGGACTAATGAAAAACTGTTTTTT; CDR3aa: CASSSPERTNEKLFF
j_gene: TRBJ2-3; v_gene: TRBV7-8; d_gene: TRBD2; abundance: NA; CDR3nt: TGTGCCAGCAGCTTACGAAGGACTAGCGGATTCACAGATACGCAGTATTTT; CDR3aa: CASSLRRTSGFTDTQYF
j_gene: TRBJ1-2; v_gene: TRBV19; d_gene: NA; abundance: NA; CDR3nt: TGTGCCAGTAGGTCTGGGCCTGGCTACACCTTC; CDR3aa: CASRSGPGYTF
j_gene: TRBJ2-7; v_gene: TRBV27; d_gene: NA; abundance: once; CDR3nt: TGTGCCAGCAGTCTCCGGGACAATACCTCCGAGCAGTACTTC; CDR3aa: CASSLRDNTSEQYF
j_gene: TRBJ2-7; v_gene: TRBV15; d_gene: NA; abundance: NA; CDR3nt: TGTGCCACCAGCAGTTGGCTAGTCTACGAGCAGTACTTC; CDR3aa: CATSSWLVYEQYF
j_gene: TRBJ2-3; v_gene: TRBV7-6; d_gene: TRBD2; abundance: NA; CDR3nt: TGTGCCAGCAGCCCAGAGGGGCTAGCGGGATCCTTCACAGATACGCAGTATTTT; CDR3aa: CASSPEGLAGSFTDTQYF
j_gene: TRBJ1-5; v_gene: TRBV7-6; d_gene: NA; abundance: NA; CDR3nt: TGTGCCAGCAGCTTAGGAGTTTCCAGGGAGCTAAATCAGCCCCAGCATTTT; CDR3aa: CASSLGVSRELNQPQHF
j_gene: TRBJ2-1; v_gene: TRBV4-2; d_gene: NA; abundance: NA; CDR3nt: TGTGCCAGCAGCCTTCGGCCCCCTCCGGGCGTCGATGAGCAGTTCTTC; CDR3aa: CASSLRPPPGVDEQFF
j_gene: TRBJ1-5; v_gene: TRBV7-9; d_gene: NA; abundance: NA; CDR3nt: TGTGCCAGCAGCTTAGAAGGACAGTCCCAGCATTTT; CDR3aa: CASSLEGQSQHF
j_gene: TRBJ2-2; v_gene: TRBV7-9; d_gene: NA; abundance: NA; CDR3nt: TGTGCCAGCAGCTTAGGCGCTAGCGAGAACACCGGGGAGCTGTTTTTT; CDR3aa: CASSLGASENTGELFF
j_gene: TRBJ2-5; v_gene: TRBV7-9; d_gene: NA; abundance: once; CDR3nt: TGTGCCAGCAGTACGGCGGGGTGGGGAGAGACCCAGTACTTC; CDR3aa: CASSTAGWGETQYF
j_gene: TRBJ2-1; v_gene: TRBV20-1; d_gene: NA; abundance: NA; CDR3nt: TGCAGTGCCGGGAGTGAGCAGTTCTTC; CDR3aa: CSAGSEQFF
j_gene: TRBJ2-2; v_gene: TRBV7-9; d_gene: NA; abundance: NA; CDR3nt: TGTGCCAGCAGCTTAGTCAGGGAGAACACCGGGGAGCTGTTTTTT; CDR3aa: CASSLVRENTGELFF
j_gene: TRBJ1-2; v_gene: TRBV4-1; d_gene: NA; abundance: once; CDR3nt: TGCGCCAGCAGCCAATCGAGACAGACACCCTATGGCTACACCTTC; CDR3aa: CASSQSRQTPYGYTF
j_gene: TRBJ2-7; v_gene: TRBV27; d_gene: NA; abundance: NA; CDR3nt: TGTGCCAGCAGTTACCTCTCTTCTAGAGAGCAGTACTTC; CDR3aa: CASSYLSSREQYF
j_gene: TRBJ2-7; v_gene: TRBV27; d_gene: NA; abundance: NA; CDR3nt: TGTGCCAGCAGTGCGATCATGGCACAGCGGACTTACCTGCAGTACTTC; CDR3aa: CASSAIMAQRTYLQYF
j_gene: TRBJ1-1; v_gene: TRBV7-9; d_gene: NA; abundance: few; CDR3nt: TGTGCCAGCAGCAGACCTACAACTGAAGCTTTCTTT; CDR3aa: CASSRPTTEAFF
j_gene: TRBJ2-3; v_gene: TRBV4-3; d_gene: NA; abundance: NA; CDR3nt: TGCGCCAGCAGCCAAGATATTGGGGCCTCTCCTAGCACAGATACGCAGTATTTT; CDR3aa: CASSQDIGASPSTDTQYF
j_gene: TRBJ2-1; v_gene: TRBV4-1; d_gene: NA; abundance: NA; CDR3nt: TGCGCCAGCAGCCACCGTTTTGGTGGGAGGCTCTCCTACAATGAGCAGTTCTTC; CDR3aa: CASSHRFGGRLSYNEQFF
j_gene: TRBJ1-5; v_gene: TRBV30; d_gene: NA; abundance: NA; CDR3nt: TGTGCCTGGAGTGTAGTGTTAGGGACGGAGCCCCAGCATTTT; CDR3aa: CAWSVVLGTEPQHF
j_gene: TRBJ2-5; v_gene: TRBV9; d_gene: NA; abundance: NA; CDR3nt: TGTGCCAGCAGCCCCTCCGAGTCGGCCACCCGAGGAGAGACCCAGTACTTC; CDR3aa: CASSPSESATRGETQYF
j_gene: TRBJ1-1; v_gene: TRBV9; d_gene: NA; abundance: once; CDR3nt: TGTGCCAGCAGCGTAGACGCTAACACTGAAGCTTTCTTT; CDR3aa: CASSVDANTEAFF
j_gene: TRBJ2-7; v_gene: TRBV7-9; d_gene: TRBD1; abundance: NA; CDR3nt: TGTGCCAGCAGCTTTCAGGGGGCCGAGCAGTACTTC; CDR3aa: CASSFQGAEQYF
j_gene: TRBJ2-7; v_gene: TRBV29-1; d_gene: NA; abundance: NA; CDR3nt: TGCAGCGTTGAAGAGGCGGGACGGGGCTACGAGCAGTACTTC; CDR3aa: CSVEEAGRGYEQYF
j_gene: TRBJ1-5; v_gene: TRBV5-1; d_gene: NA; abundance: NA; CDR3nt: TGCGCCAGCAGCCCCCGGGGAACCTCCAATCAGCCCCAGCATTTT; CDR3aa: CASSPRGTSNQPQHF